What follows describes a single T cell receptor (beta chain). This clone was observed a single time. It lacks a known antigen. Per-base quality was not reported, and no clone a single base away is much larger than it. Library creation used the immunoSEQ multiplex PCR assay. As for the authors' bioinformatics: A statistical classification framework was developed to diagnose cytomegalovirus status using the catalog of TCR beta chain sequences. TCRdb holds this immuneACCESS table with in-frame rearrangements only. Some clones are missing; in checked studies, unresolved V genes explain under half, and the rest has no known cause. The DNA was the basis for D and trimming; V, J and clone size are from that table. The sample data list some 200,000 clones, and about 89% of these were observed just once. About 7.7% of the sample is in the top ten clones. The donors belonged to the validation cohort of approximately 130 subjects, which was separate from the roughly 680-subject first cohort.

This entry comes from a study of cytomegalovirus exposure and HLA in healthy donors (dated by TCRdb to about 2017). About the study as a whole: The 666 repertoires of the first cohort and the roughly 120 validation repertoires were produced on the same platform, according to a later analysis. The study aimed to test whether cataloging public T cell receptors could reveal signatures of past pathogen exposure. A separate validation cohort of 100 to 150 different subjects was used in addition to the 666-subject first cohort. To predict cytomegalovirus infection status, the study combined high-throughput TCR immunosequencing, statistical association of individual TCRs with disease status, and machine learning.

CDR1 and CDR2, looked up from the germline V gene (reference sequence), are GTSNPN and SVGIG. V is shortened by 1 base, J by 4 bases, and the region joining them spans 8 bases. The cysteine opens and the phenylalanine closes a CDR3 of 13 amino acids. The retained sequence is limited to the CDR3, 39 bases, with the frame set at the first base. Overall study outcomes, separate from this receptor: Cytomegalovirus status was reported to be diagnosed by the classifier with high specificity and sensitivity in both the original and validation cohorts. Most TCR sequences were observed very rarely across donors, whereas some public TCRs were present in many individuals. It was suggested by the authors that the approach could potentially be generalized to other disease states and immunological phenotypes. In a later analysis, TCRs clustered in the first cohort were found to also tend to co-occur in the roughly 130 validation repertoires, with approximately 94% of cluster scores above 0. A few of the identified cytomegalovirus-associated TCR beta chains were confirmed in vitro to be specific for cytomegalovirus antigens. A later analysis had no HLA typing for the validation cohort, so co-occurrence there was scored across all 120 repertoires. The study listed 150 to 200 TCR beta chains as associated with cytomegalovirus.

Sequenced input: PBMCs. The chain links TRBV30 with TRBJ1-5; no D gene is confidently identified. The clonotype was recovered from a man younger than 40 in good health and CMV-seropositive. The CDR3 protein is CAWSGQINQPQHF. Here is the DNA: TGTGCCTGGAGTGGACAAATTAATCAGCCCCAGCATTTT.